The 23 T cell receptor beta chains presented below share a single source sample, sequenced in a study of metastatic and nonmetastatic thyroid tumors. None of the patients had undergone any treatment ahead of thyroid surgery. TCRdb re-analyzed the PCR reads using MiXCR. This table has roughly 15,000 clones, around 23% appearing once. The sample was tumor tissue. These receptors were collected from a female donor with papillary thyroid cancer or a benign thyroid nodule (not recorded which). Some clones in this sample may be carry-over from other donors' samples.

This clone was counted ten times or more. V gene TRBV11-2 combines with J gene TRBJ2-1, with 8 bases identical to TRBD1. Germline CDR1 SGHAT, CDR2 FQNNGV. The CDR3 runs to 15 residues. V gave up 5 bases and J gave up 6 bases; unmatched junction bases: 9. The CDR3 is CASSVGTGGVNEQFF. Here the CDR3 DNA reads TGTGCCAGCAGCGTAGGGACAGGTGGGGTCAATGAGCAGTTCTTC.

This clone is medium-sized. The rearrangement joins TRBV12-3 or TRBV12-4 to TRBJ2-4; 7 bases agree with TRBD2. CDR3 length equals 14 residues. The junction had 7 bases not matched to a gene; V was cut back by 7 bases and J by 4 bases. In DNA form, the CDR3 reads TGTGCCAGCATCCTAGTGGGAGGGAAAAACATTCAGTACTTC. This sequence encodes CASILVGGKNIQYF.

This rearrangement joins TRBV18 to TRBJ2-5; D is unclear. This CDR3 is built from 14 residues. Trimming left V 2 bases short and J 1 base short, with 8 bases between. Germline values: CDR1 KGHSH, CDR2 LQKENI. In nucleotides, the CDR3 is TGTGCCAGCTCACCAATCGGCACCCAAGAGACCCAGTACTTC. Residues: CASSPIGTQETQYF. Full variable domain (remainder filled in from reference TRBV18 and TRBJ2-5): NAGVMQNPRHLVRRRGQEARLRCSPMKGHSHVYWYRQLPEEGLKFMVYLQKENIIDESGMPKERFSAEFPKEGPSILRIQQVVRGDSAAYFCASSPIGTQETQYFGPGTRLLVL.

This clone appeared a few times. V usage is TRBV28 and J usage is TRBJ2-1, with D maybe TRBD2 (5 bases). V lost 7 bases, J lost 6 bases, and 19 bases lay in between. Per germline, CDR1 MDHEN and CDR2 SYDVKM. CDR3 length equals 15 residues. The CDR3 DNA follows: TGTGCCAGCATCTTTATCGGGGTCTCTCTCAATGAGCAGTTCTTC. Amino acids: CASIFIGVSLNEQFF.

The table lists this clone with many counts. A much larger clone lies a single base off, so this may be a read error. The rearrangement uses TRBV12-3 or TRBV12-4 and TRBJ2-1; D is possibly TRBD1 or TRBD2 (5 bases each). The CDR3 is 16 residues long. The ends were cut back, 1 base at V and 7 bases at J, with 17 bases in the middle. For the CDR3, the DNA is TGTGCCAGCAGTTTAGTACTATCGGGCTGGGGGAATGAGCAGTTCTTC. Protein: CASSLVLSGWGNEQFF.

This clone has ten or more counts. The J gene is TRBJ1-5, the V gene TRBV11-1, with a possible D match to TRBD1 (5 bases). Germline V gene data show CDR1 as SGHAT and CDR2 as FQDESV (reference sequence). The CDR3 runs 13 residues. V lost 0 bases, J lost 9 bases, and 9 bases lay in between. The CDR3 nucleotides are TGTGCCAGCAGCTTAGCTAGGGGATGGCCCCAGCATTTT. It yields the protein CASSLARGWPQHF.

This clone came up many times. CDR3 sequence: CASSGVTQYF. Written as DNA, the CDR3 is TGTGCCAGCAGTGGTGTGACCCAGTACTTC. The chain has TRBV2 and TRBJ2-5; D call uncertain. The V gene lost 4 bases and the J gene lost 7 bases, with 4 bases spanning the gap. The CDR3 spans 10 residues. Germline-derived CDR1 and CDR2 are SNHLY and FYNNEI.

This clone was observed a few times. Germline and junction disagree at one end, which may indicate a read error. The chain joins TRBV5-1 to TRBJ1-1; no clear D gene. Germline values: CDR1 SGHRS, CDR2 YFSETQ. This CDR3 has 15 amino acids. CDR3 region: CASRSLLTGSTEDFF. The CDR3 DNA follows: TGCGCCAGCAGGTCGCTCCTCACGGGAAGCACTGAAGATTTCTTT.

The chain recombines TRBV20-1 with TRBJ1-1; D unresolved. CDR1 and CDR2 from the germline V gene are DFQATT and SNEGSKA (reference sequence). V dropped 7 bases and J dropped 1 base, with 7 bases sitting between them. This CDR3 comprises 11 residues. The CDR3 here is CSVEENTEAFF. CDR3 coding DNA: TGCAGTGTTGAGGAGAACACTGAAGCTTTCTTT.

This clone has ten or more counts. The V call is TRBV19, the J call TRBJ2-6, with D perhaps TRBD1 (5 bases). CDR3 size: 16 residues. Trimming shortened V by 6 bases and J by 3 bases, and 15 bases separated the two germline ends. Germline CDR1 reads LNHDA; CDR2 reads SQIVND (reference sequence). This CDR3 reads CASREGLQVGANVLTF. For the CDR3, the DNA is TGTGCCAGTAGGGAAGGATTACAGGTTGGGGCCAACGTCCTGACTTTC.

This clone was observed a handful of times. This likely comes from a read error, as the CDR3 has no conserved phenylalanine or tryptophan at its end. The gene calls are TRBV12-3 or TRBV12-4 and TRBJ1-2; tentative D call: TRBD1 (5 bases). The CDR3 is 18 amino acids. CDR3 DNA: TGTGCGAGCAGGCTTGGGACCTGGCGGGTGGGAGATAACTATGGCTACACCTCC. Its translation is CASRLGTWRVGDNYGYTS.

This clone was detected many times. The CDR3 sequence: CASSLRDSQLYEQYF. The DNA of the CDR3 is TGTGCCAGCAGCTTGCGGGACAGCCAACTCTACGAGCAGTACTTC. The V and J genes are TRBV5-5 and TRBJ2-7; 7 nucleotides agree with TRBD1. The CDR3 runs to 15 residues. Germline CDR1 is SGHKS and CDR2 is YYEKEE (reference sequence). The V and J ends lost 1 base and 3 bases, in that order; junction bases with no gene match: 7.

The chain joins TRBV19 to TRBJ2-1; the match to TRBD2 covers 10 bases. The J segment lost 3 bases and the V segment lost 5 bases, leaving 10 bases of the junction unmatched. Looked up from germline, CDR1 is LNHDA and CDR2 is SQIVND (reference sequence). This CDR3 has 17 residues. The CDR3 reads CASSARLAGSVYNEQFF. In DNA, the CDR3 is TGTGCCAGTAGTGCCCGACTAGCGGGTAGCGTCTACAATGAGCAGTTCTTC.

This clone was seen only a few times. One base away lies a much larger clone, so this may be a sequencing read error. The sample holds other DNA sequences that translate to the same CDR3. The chain is built from TRBV4-2 and TRBJ2-1; 8 bases agree with TRBD2. The ends lost 6 bases at V and 2 bases at J; junction bases unmatched: 9. In germline, CDR1 is LGHNA, CDR2 YNFKEQ. This CDR3 spans 16 amino acids. The CDR3 DNA reads TGTGCCAGCAGTCCAGCGGGAGCCGGTACCTACAATGAGCAGTTCTTC. Its translation: CASSPAGAGTYNEQFF.

The chain couples TRBV30 to TRBJ1-6, with a possible D match to TRBD1 (5 bases). The CDR3 is 15 amino acids. Looked up from germline, CDR1 is GTSNPN and CDR2 is SVGIG (reference sequence). The germline V and J ends were trimmed by 2 bases and 0 bases, with 8 bases remaining between them. CDR3 coding DNA: TGTGCCTGGAGTATCGACAGCTCCTATAATTCACCCCTCCACTTT. Amino acids: CAWSIDSSYNSPLHF.

This chain uses TRBV5-1 with TRBJ1-1, with unresolved D. Germline V CDR1 and CDR2: SGHRS, YFSETQ. CDR3 length: 12 amino acids. The V end was cut by 0 bases, the J end by 9 bases, with 9 bases between. The CDR3 protein is CASSLGGEKAFF. The CDR3 nucleotides are TGCGCCAGCAGCTTGGGCGGGGAGAAAGCTTTCTTT.

The V gene is TRBV4-2, the J gene TRBJ2-3, with 10 bases identical to TRBD1. The CDR3 loop spans 16 amino acids. The germline V gene has CDR1 LGHNA and CDR2 YNFKEQ. V lost 4 bases, J lost 1 base, and 5 bases stayed unmatched. The CDR3 protein is CASSPTGGVGTDTQYF. CDR3 nucleotides: TGTGCCAGCAGCCCGACAGGGGGCGTCGGCACAGATACGCAGTATTTT.

In this sample, this clone turned up many times. The V and J genes are TRBV18 and TRBJ2-1, with 9 bases matching TRBD2. There are 13 residues in the CDR3. The germline CDR1 and CDR2 sequences are KGHSH and LQKENI. V lost 3 bases to trimming and J lost 6 bases; unmatched junction nucleotides: 0. In DNA form, the CDR3 reads TGTGCCAGCTCACCTAGCGGGAGCAATGAGCAGTTCTTC. Its translation: CASSPSGSNEQFF.

In this sample, this clone turned up many times. This same CDR3 is encoded by further DNA sequences in the sample. The V gene is TRBV18, the J gene TRBJ1-1, with 7 bases lining up with TRBD1. The junction had 6 bases not matched to a gene; V was cut back by 2 bases and J by 0 bases. Germline CDR1 is KGHSH and CDR2 is LQKENI. The CDR3 is 16 amino acids. CDR3 bases: TGTGCCAGCTCACCAGGCACAGGGGTCATGAACACTGAAGCTTTCTTT. Protein: CASSPGTGVMNTEAFF.

This clone appeared many times. The J gene is TRBJ2-1, the V gene TRBV7-9; maybe TRBD1 (6 bases). The CDR3 covers 13 residues. Germline V gene data show CDR1 as SEHNR and CDR2 as FQNEAQ (reference sequence). V dropped 4 bases and J dropped 2 bases, with 6 bases sitting between them. The CDR3 nucleotides read TGTGCCAGCAGCTGGACAGCCTACAATGAGCAGTTCTTC. This codes for CASSWTAYNEQFF.

V and J are TRBV20-1 and TRBJ2-1, with D maybe TRBD2 (6 bases). V was cut by 8 bases and J by 6 bases, with 17 bases left in between. The germline V gene encodes CDR1 DFQATT and CDR2 SNEGSKA (reference sequence). The CDR3 sequence is 13 residues long. DNA for the CDR3: TGCAGTTCGGGTCGACTAGGTCGCAATGAGCAGTTCTTC. Protein: CSSGRLGRNEQFF.

V is TRBV6-1 and J is TRBJ2-7; D might be TRBD1 or TRBD2, each matching 5 bases. The V and J ends lost 4 bases and 0 bases respectively, with 16 bases between them. The CDR3 contains 16 residues. The germline V gene has CDR1 MNHNS and CDR2 SASEGT. CDR3 coding DNA: TGTGCCAGCAGTGGGCAATTCCGGGACGTCTCCTACGAGCAGTACTTC. It is translated as CASSGQFRDVSYEQYF.

This clone was detected many times. The chain employs TRBV6-1 and TRBJ2-1; TRBD1 matches at 7 bases. The V segment lost 1 base and the J segment 1 base; nucleotides outside the gene matches: 1. Germline CDR1 reads MNHNS; CDR2 reads SASEGT. The CDR3 contains 15 residues. The CDR3 DNA reads as TGTGCCAGCAGTGAAGAGACAGGGTCCTACAATGAGCAGTTCTTC. This sequence encodes CASSEETGSYNEQFF.